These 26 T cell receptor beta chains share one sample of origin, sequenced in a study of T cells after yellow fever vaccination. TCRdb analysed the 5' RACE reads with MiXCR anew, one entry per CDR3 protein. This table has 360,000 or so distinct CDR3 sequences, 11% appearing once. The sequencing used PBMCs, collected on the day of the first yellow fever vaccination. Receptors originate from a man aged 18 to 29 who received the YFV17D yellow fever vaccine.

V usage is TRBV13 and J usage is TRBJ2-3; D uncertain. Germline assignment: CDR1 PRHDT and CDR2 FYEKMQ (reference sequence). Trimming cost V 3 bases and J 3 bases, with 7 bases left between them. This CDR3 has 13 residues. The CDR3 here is CASSFPTTDTQYF. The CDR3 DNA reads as TGTGCCAGCAGCTTCCCGACGACAGATACGCAGTATTTT. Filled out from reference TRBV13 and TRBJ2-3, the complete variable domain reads AAGVIQSPRHLIKEKRETATLKCYPIPRHDTVYWYQQGPGQDPQFLISFYEKMQSDKGSIPDRFSAQQFSDYHSELNMSSLELGDSALYFCASSFPTTDTQYFGPGTRLTVL.

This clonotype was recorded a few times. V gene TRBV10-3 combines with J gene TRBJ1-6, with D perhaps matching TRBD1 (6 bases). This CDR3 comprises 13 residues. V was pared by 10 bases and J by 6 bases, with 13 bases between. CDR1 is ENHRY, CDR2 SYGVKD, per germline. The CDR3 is CAKQGSLNSPLHF. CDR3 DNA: TGTGCCAAACAGGGCTCTCTTAATTCACCCCTCCACTTT.

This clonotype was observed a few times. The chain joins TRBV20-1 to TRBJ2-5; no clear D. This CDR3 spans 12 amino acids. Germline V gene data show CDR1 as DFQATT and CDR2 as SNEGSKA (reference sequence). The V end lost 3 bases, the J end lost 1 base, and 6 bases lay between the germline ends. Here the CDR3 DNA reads TGCAGTGCTAGCCCCATCCAAGAGACCCAGTACTTC. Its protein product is CSASPIQETQYF.

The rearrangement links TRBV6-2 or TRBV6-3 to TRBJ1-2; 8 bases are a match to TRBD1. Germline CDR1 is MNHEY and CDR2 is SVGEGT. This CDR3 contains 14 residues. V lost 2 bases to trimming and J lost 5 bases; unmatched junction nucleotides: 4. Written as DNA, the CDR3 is TGTGCCAGCAGTTACGACAGGGGAAAGTATGGCTACACCTTC. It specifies CASSYDRGKYGYTF.

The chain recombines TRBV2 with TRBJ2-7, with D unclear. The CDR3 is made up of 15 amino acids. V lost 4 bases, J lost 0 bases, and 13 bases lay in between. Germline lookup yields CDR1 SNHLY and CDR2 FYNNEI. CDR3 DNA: TGTGCCAGCAGTGCGACGCTCCTGCGCTCCTACGAGCAGTACTTC. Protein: CASSATLLRSYEQYF.

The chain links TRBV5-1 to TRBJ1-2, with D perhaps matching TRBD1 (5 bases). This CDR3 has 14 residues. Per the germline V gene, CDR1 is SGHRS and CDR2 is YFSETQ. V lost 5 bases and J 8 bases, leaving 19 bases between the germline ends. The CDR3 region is CASRSGGLPMGYTF. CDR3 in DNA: TGCGCCAGCAGATCGGGGGGTCTACCTATGGGCTACACCTTC.

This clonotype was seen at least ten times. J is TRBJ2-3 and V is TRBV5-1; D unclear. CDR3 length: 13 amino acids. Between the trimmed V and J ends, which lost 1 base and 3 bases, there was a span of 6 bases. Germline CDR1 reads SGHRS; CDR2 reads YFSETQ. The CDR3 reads CASSLPTTDTQYF. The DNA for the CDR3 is TGCGCCAGCAGCTTGCCTACTACAGATACGCAGTATTTT.

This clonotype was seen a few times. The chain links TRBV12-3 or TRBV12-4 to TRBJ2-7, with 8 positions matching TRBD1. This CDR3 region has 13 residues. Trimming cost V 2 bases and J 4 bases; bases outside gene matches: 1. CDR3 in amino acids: CASSLNRGYEQYV. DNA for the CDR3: TGTGCCAGCAGTTTAAACAGGGGGTACGAGCAGTACGTC.

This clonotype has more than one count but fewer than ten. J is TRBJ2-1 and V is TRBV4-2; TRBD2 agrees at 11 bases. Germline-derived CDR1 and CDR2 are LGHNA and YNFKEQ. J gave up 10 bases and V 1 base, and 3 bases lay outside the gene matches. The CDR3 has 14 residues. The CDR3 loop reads CASSQAPSGGEQFF. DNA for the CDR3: TGTGCCAGCAGCCAAGCCCCTAGCGGGGGGGAGCAGTTCTTC.

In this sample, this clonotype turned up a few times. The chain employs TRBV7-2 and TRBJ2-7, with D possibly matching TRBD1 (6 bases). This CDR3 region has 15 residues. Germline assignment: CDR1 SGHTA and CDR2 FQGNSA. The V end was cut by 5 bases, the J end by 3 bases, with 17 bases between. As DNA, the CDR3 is TGTGCCAGCAGCATTACTTCGGGACAACTCTACGAGCAGTACGTC. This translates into CASSITSGQLYEQYV.

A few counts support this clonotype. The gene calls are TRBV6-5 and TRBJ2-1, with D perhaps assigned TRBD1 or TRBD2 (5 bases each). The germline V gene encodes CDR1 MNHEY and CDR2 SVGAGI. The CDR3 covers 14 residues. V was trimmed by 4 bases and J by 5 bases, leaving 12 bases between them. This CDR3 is CASSSWGSNNEQFF. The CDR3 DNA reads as TGTGCCAGCAGTTCGTGGGGGTCGAACAATGAGCAGTTCTTC.

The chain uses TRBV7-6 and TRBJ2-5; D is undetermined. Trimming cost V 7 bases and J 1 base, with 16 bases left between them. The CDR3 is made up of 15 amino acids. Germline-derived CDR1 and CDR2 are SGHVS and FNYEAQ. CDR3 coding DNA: TGTGCCAGCACCTCGTCCCAGGTGACCCAAGAGACCCAGTACTTC. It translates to CASTSSQVTQETQYF.

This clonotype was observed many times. CDR3 in amino acids: CASSLRSSGHGELFF. The CDR3 bases are TGCGCCAGCAGCTTGCGATCTAGCGGGCACGGGGAGCTGTTTTTT. V gene TRBV5-1 combines with J gene TRBJ2-2; TRBD2 matches 8 bases. CDR1 is SGHRS and CDR2 is YFSETQ in the germline V gene. There are 15 residues in the CDR3. The ends lost 1 base at V and 7 bases at J; junction bases unmatched: 6.

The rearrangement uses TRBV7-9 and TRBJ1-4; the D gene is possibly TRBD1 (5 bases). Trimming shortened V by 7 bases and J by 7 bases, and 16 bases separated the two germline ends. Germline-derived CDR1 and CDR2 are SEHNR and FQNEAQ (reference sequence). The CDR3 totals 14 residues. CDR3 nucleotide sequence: TGTGCCAGCACCGCGGTGGGCGGGGGTGAAAAACTGTTTTTT. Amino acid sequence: CASTAVGGGEKLFF. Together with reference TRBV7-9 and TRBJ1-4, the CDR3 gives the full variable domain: DTGVSQNPRHKITKRGQNVTFRCDPISEHNRLYWYRQTLGQGPEFLTYFQNEAQLEKSRLLSDRFSAERPKGSFSTLEIQRTEQGDSAMYLCASTAVGGGEKLFFGSGTQLSVL.

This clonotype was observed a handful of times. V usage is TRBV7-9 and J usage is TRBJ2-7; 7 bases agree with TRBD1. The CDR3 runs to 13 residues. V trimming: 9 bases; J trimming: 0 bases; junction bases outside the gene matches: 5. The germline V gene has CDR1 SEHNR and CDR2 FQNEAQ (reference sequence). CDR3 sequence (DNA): TGTGCCAGTGGCCGGGACAGCTCCTACGAGCAGTACGTC. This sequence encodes CASGRDSSYEQYV.

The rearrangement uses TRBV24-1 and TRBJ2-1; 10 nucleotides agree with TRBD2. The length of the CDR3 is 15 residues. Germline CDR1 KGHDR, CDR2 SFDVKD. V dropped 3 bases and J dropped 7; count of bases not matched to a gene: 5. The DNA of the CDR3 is TGTGCCACCAGTGATGGGAGCGGGGGGGGGAATGAGCAGTTCTTC. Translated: CATSDGSGGGNEQFF.

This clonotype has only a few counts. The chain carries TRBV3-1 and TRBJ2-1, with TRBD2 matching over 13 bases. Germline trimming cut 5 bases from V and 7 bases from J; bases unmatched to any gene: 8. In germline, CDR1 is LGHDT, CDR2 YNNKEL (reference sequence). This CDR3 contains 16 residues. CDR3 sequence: CASSTTGTSGANEQFF. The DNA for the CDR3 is TGTGCCAGCAGCACCACCGGGACTAGCGGGGCAAATGAGCAGTTCTTC.

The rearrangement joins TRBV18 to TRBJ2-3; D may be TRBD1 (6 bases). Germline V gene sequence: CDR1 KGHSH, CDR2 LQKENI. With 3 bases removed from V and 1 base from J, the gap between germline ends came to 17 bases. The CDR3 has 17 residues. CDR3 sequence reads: CASSPTETGTGTDTQYF. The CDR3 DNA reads TGTGCCAGCTCACCGACTGAGACAGGAACGGGCACAGATACGCAGTATTTT.

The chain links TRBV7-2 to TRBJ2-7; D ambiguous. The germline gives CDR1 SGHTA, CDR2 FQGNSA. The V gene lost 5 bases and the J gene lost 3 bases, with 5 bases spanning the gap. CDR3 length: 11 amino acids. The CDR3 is CASSQRYEQYF. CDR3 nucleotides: TGTGCCAGCAGCCAACGCTACGAGCAGTACTTC.

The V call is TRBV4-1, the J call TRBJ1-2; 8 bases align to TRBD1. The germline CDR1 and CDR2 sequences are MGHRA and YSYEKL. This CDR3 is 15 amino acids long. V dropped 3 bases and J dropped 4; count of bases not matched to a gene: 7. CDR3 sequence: CASSHVPQGGYGYTF. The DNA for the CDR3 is TGCGCCAGCAGCCACGTACCACAGGGGGGCTATGGCTACACCTTC.

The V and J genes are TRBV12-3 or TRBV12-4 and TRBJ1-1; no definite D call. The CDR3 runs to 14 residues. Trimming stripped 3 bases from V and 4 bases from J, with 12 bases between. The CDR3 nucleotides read TGTGCCAGCAGTTTTCGCGATGGCGGCACTGAAGCTTTCTTT. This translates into CASSFRDGGTEAFF.

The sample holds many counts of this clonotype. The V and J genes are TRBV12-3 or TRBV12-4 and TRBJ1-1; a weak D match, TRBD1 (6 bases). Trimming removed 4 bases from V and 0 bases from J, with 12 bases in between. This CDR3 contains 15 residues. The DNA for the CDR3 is TGTGCCAGCAGTTCGTACAGGGCCATGAACACTGAAGCTTTCTTT. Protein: CASSSYRAMNTEAFF.

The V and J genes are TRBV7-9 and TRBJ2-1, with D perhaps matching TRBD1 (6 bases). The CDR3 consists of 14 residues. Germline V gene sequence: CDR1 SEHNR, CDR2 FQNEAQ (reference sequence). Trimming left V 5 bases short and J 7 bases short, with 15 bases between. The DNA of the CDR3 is TGTGCCAGCAGCCGACAAACTCAGGGGAATGAGCAGTTCTTC. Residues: CASSRQTQGNEQFF.

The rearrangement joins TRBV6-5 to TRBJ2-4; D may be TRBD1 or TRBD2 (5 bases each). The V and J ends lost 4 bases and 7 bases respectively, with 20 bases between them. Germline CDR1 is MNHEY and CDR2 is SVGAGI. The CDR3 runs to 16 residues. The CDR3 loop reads CASSSLRGGVINIQYF. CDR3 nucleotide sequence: TGTGCCAGCAGTTCCCTGAGGGGTGGCGTGATTAACATTCAGTACTTC.

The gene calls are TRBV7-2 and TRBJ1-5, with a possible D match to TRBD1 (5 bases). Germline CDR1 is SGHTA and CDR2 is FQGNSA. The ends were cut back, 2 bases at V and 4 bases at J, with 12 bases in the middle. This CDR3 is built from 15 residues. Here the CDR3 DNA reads TGTGCCAGCAGCTTATTGGGCAGGGATAATCAGCCCCAGCATTTT. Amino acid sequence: CASSLLGRDNQPQHF.

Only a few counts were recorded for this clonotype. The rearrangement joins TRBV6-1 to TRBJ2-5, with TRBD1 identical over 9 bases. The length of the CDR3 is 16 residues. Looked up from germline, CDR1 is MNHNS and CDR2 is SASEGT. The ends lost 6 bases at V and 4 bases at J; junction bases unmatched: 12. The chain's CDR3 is CASRDLQGARTETQYF. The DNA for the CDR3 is TGTGCCAGCAGAGATTTACAGGGGGCCCGAACAGAGACCCAGTACTTC.